What follows describes a single TCR beta chain. The antigen this receptor binds is unknown. Base qualities are missing; no much larger clone stands one base away. The record originates from a study of control samples from healthy donors and cancer patients (TCRdb year 2020). V loses 0 bases of germline sequence and J loses 0 bases, and the interval between the two ends is 12 bases. From the cysteine up to the phenylalanine, the CDR3 has a length of 17 residues. Only CDR3 DNA remains: 51 bases, in frame from the first base. The library relied on the immunoSEQ multiplex PCR assay. TCRdb mirrors the immuneACCESS table, restricted to in-frame sequences. Some clones are absent from its copies; in checked studies, under half trace to an unresolved V gene, and the reason for the others is unknown. The table for this sample lists roughly 150,000 clones; almost 90% of them were counted only once. Approximately 1.8% of the sample is held by the ten biggest clonotypes.

The rearrangement combines TRBV23-1 with TRBJ1-5, with no reliable assignment of the D segment. TRBV23-1 is an ORF; its function is uncertain. The source of this sequence is a man in his late teens or twenties in good health. The sequenced sample consisted of blood. The CDR3: CASSQSLRMCSNQPQHF. The DNA is as follows: TGCGCCAGCAGTCAATCGCTACGGATGTGTAGCAATCAGCCCCAGCATTTT.